This T cell receptor (beta chain) was sequenced for a study of early T cells in non-severe SARS-CoV-2 infection. Looking at the study overall: Chains were not paired, and sequencing was done on bulk RNA from unsorted whole blood. Study-level points and caveats: Reliance on VDJdb matching favored anti-spike CD8 responses; private and CD4 specificities were missed.

CDR1 is SGHTA and CDR2 is FQGNSA in the germline V gene. The length of the CDR3 is 15 residues. Trimming left V 4 bases short and J 0 bases short, with 13 bases between. Researchers attached unique molecular identifiers to individual cDNA molecules. TCRdb used MiXCR to reprocess the 5' RACE reads, holding one entry per CDR3 protein. The sample has fewer than 100,000 distinct CDR3 sequences, 9% to 10% seen once. In its sample, this clonotype was seen many times. Its matching antigen is unknown. The source material was whole blood. This receptor was identified in an adult who was a healthcare worker with PCR-confirmed SARS-CoV-2 infection or an uninfected control (not recorded which). This sequence joins TRBV7-2 and TRBJ2-7; D is perhaps TRBD1 (6 bases). The chain's CDR3 is CASSSAGTPSYEQYF. The CDR3 DNA is TGTGCCAGCAGCTCTGCCGGGACACCCTCCTACGAGCAGTACTTC.